A selection of T cell receptor beta chains follows, all from one sample in a study of identical twins. TCRdb ran MiXCR on the 5' RACE reads and lists one entry per CDR3 protein. Among about 550,000 distinct CDR3 sequences listed, 20% to 25% were seen once. These data also formed part of another study, on yellow fever vaccine responses in identical twins.

Sequenced sample: CD4+ T cells sorted from blood. Every receptor here comes from a woman between 18 and 29 years old in good health. Each CDR3 is given with its conserved first and last residue. D genes are given only for firm matches. Only part of the rows carry a size: once, few, many, or a class if the clone is expanded.

j_gene: TRBJ2-4
d_gene: -
len: 15
abundance: few
v_gene: TRBV12-3/TRBV12-4
CDR3nt: TGTGCCAGCAGTCTCTCCGGGACATCCAAAAACATTCAGTACTTC
CDR3aa: CASSLSGTSKNIQYF

j_gene: TRBJ2-7
d_gene: -
len: 14
abundance: few
v_gene: TRBV7-6
CDR3nt: TGTGCCAGCAGCCCTACAGGGTTCGGGTACGAGCAGTACTTC
CDR3aa: CASSPTGFGYEQYF

j_gene: TRBJ2-5
d_gene: TRBD2
len: 13
abundance: few
v_gene: TRBV12-3/TRBV12-4
CDR3nt: TGTGCCAGCAGTTCCGGACTAGTAGAGACCCAGTACTTC
CDR3aa: CASSSGLVETQYF

j_gene: TRBJ2-1
d_gene: TRBD1
len: 16
abundance: -
v_gene: TRBV18
CDR3nt: TGTGCCAGCACCCGACAGGGGGCTCAAATGTTGAATGAGCAGTTCTTC
CDR3aa: CASTRQGAQMLNEQFF

j_gene: TRBJ2-1
d_gene: TRBD2
len: 12
abundance: -
v_gene: TRBV20-1
CDR3nt: TGCAGTGCTAGACCCCCGGGACTAGCTAAGATCTTC
CDR3aa: CSARPPGLAKIF

j_gene: TRBJ2-1
d_gene: -
len: 16
abundance: -
v_gene: TRBV27
CDR3nt: TGTGCCAGCAGTTTTGCTCGGGACACCTCCTACAATGAGCAGTTCTTC
CDR3aa: CASSFARDTSYNEQFF

j_gene: TRBJ2-1
d_gene: -
len: 15
abundance: -
v_gene: TRBV15
CDR3nt: TGTGCCACTAGGGGGTGGGACTACTCCTACAATGAGCAGTTCTTC
CDR3aa: CATRGWDYSYNEQFF

j_gene: TRBJ2-7
d_gene: -
len: 14
abundance: -
v_gene: TRBV12-3/TRBV12-4
CDR3nt: TGTGCCAGCACCCGGGACACCACCTTCTACGAGCAGTACTTC
CDR3aa: CASTRDTTFYEQYF

j_gene: TRBJ2-1
d_gene: -
len: 15
abundance: few
v_gene: TRBV5-6
CDR3nt: TGTGCCAGCAGCTTTGTCTTCCCTGGGGACAATGAGCAGTTCTTC
CDR3aa: CASSFVFPGDNEQFF

j_gene: TRBJ2-7
d_gene: TRBD2
len: 18
abundance: few
v_gene: TRBV11-1
CDR3nt: TGTGCCAGCAGTTTGGGGGCTAGCGGGAGAAAGGGACTCCACGAGCAGTACTTC
CDR3aa: CASSLGASGRKGLHEQYF

j_gene: TRBJ2-3
d_gene: TRBD2
len: 21
abundance: -
v_gene: TRBV5-1
CDR3nt: TGCGCCAGCAGCTTGGGCCGTGGGCTAGCGGGTTCCCTCTTGGGCACAGATACGCAGTATTTT
CDR3aa: CASSLGRGLAGSLLGTDTQYF

j_gene: TRBJ1-1
d_gene: -
len: 14
abundance: few
v_gene: TRBV2
CDR3nt: TGTGCCAGCAGGGCAGAGGTCTTGAACACTGAAGCTTTCTTT
CDR3aa: CASRAEVLNTEAFF

j_gene: TRBJ1-5
d_gene: -
len: 16
abundance: few
v_gene: TRBV27
CDR3nt: TGTGCCAGCAGTTACGGCGGAGGGGGGAACAATCAGCCCCAGCATTTT
CDR3aa: CASSYGGGGNNQPQHF

j_gene: TRBJ2-4
d_gene: -
len: 17
abundance: -
v_gene: TRBV21-1
CDR3nt: TGTGCCAGCAGCAAACTTAATCATTTAATAGCCAAAAACATTCAGTACTTC
CDR3aa: CASSKLNHLIAKNIQYF

j_gene: TRBJ2-2
d_gene: TRBD1
len: 17
abundance: few
v_gene: TRBV12-5
CDR3nt: TGTGCTAGTGGTTTGAACCCCTGGACAGGGCACACCGGGGAGCTGTTTTTT
CDR3aa: CASGLNPWTGHTGELFF

j_gene: TRBJ2-5
d_gene: TRBD1
len: 14
abundance: few
v_gene: TRBV11-2
CDR3nt: TGTGCCAGCAGCGTAACAGGGGGCCGAGAGACCCAGTACTTC
CDR3aa: CASSVTGGRETQYF

j_gene: TRBJ2-1
d_gene: TRBD2
len: 18
abundance: -
v_gene: TRBV7-6
CDR3nt: TGTGCCAGCAGCAAGACTGGGGGTGCGGGAGGGTCAGGGAATGAGCAGTTCTTC
CDR3aa: CASSKTGGAGGSGNEQFF

j_gene: TRBJ2-5
d_gene: -
len: 16
abundance: few
v_gene: TRBV6-1
CDR3nt: TGTGCCAGCAGTGAATTTGGGGGGCGCATCCAAGAGACCCAGTACTTC
CDR3aa: CASSEFGGRIQETQYF

j_gene: TRBJ2-1
d_gene: -
len: 14
abundance: few
v_gene: TRBV7-2
CDR3nt: TGTGCCAGCAGGTGGGGCGGGGGCCCCGATGAGCAGTTCTTC
CDR3aa: CASRWGGGPDEQFF

j_gene: TRBJ2-3
d_gene: -
len: 16
abundance: -
v_gene: TRBV5-1
CDR3nt: TGCGCCAGCAGCTTATCCGGACAGATAGGTCTTAATACGCAGTATTTT
CDR3aa: CASSLSGQIGLNTQYF

j_gene: TRBJ2-6
d_gene: -
len: 19
abundance: few
v_gene: TRBV6-2/TRBV6-3
CDR3nt: TGTGCCACAAGAAGCAGGTGGGACCGCATCTTTACTGGGGCCAACGTCCTGACTTTC
CDR3aa: CATRSRWDRIFTGANVLTF

j_gene: TRBJ2-1
d_gene: -
len: 12
abundance: few
v_gene: TRBV25-1
CDR3nt: TGTGCCAGCAGAGAGGGCCTCGATGAGCAGTTCTTC
CDR3aa: CASREGLDEQFF

j_gene: TRBJ2-1
d_gene: TRBD2
len: 15
abundance: -
v_gene: TRBV11-2
CDR3nt: TGTGCCAGCAGCTTAGAACTAGCGGGGCACAATGAGCAGTTCTTC
CDR3aa: CASSLELAGHNEQFF

j_gene: TRBJ2-7
d_gene: TRBD1
len: 15
abundance: -
v_gene: TRBV20-1
CDR3nt: TGCAGTGCTAGCCGGGACAGGGGGTCCACCTACGAGCAGTACTTC
CDR3aa: CSASRDRGSTYEQYF

j_gene: TRBJ2-3
d_gene: TRBD1
len: 15
abundance: -
v_gene: TRBV5-6
CDR3nt: TGTGCCAGCAGCTTGGGGGACAGCACAAGGGATACGCAGTATTTT
CDR3aa: CASSLGDSTRDTQYF

j_gene: TRBJ1-2
d_gene: -
len: 15
abundance: few
v_gene: TRBV7-8
CDR3nt: TGTGCCAGCAGCTTAGCACGACAGGCTCATTATGGCTACACCTTC
CDR3aa: CASSLARQAHYGYTF

j_gene: TRBJ2-4
d_gene: -
len: 15
abundance: few
v_gene: TRBV6-1
CDR3nt: TGTGCCAGCAGCTCCACCCTTAATGGTTGGGAGCGGACCTACTTC
CDR3aa: CASSSTLNGWERTYF

j_gene: TRBJ1-5
d_gene: -
len: 16
abundance: few
v_gene: TRBV12-3/TRBV12-4
CDR3nt: TGTGCCAGCAGTTTAAAAACCGGGACCAGCAATCAGCCCCAGCATTTT
CDR3aa: CASSLKTGTSNQPQHF

j_gene: TRBJ2-2
d_gene: TRBD1
len: 18
abundance: -
v_gene: TRBV5-1
CDR3nt: TGCGCCAGCAGCCGGTCCGGGACAGGGGGCGCGAACACCGGGGAGCTGTTTTTT
CDR3aa: CASSRSGTGGANTGELFF

j_gene: TRBJ2-5
d_gene: TRBD2
len: 14
abundance: -
v_gene: TRBV6-1
CDR3nt: TGTGCCAGCTGGAAAGGGTGGGGGGGAGAGACCCAGTACTTC
CDR3aa: CASWKGWGGETQYF

j_gene: TRBJ2-3
d_gene: -
len: 14
abundance: -
v_gene: TRBV7-9
CDR3nt: TGTGCCAGCAGCTACGGGTACCGCACAGATACGCAGTATTTT
CDR3aa: CASSYGYRTDTQYF

j_gene: TRBJ2-2
d_gene: TRBD2
len: 17
abundance: few
v_gene: TRBV12-3/TRBV12-4
CDR3nt: TGTGCCAGCAGTTCGGGACTAGCGGGGGGGAACACCGGGGAGCTGTTTTTT
CDR3aa: CASSSGLAGGNTGELFF

j_gene: TRBJ1-1
d_gene: -
len: 10
abundance: -
v_gene: TRBV20-1
CDR3nt: TGCAGTGCTTCGCAGAGTGAAGCTTTCTTT
CDR3aa: CSASQSEAFF

j_gene: TRBJ2-2
d_gene: -
len: 14
abundance: -
v_gene: TRBV12-3/TRBV12-4
CDR3nt: TGTGCCAGCACCTCCTGGGGGTCGGGCGGGGAGCTGTTTTTT
CDR3aa: CASTSWGSGGELFF

j_gene: TRBJ1-2
d_gene: -
len: 12
abundance: -
v_gene: TRBV20-1
CDR3nt: TGCAGTGCTTCAAGGGCAAGCTATGGCTACACCTTC
CDR3aa: CSASRASYGYTF

j_gene: TRBJ1-1
d_gene: -
len: 13
abundance: -
v_gene: TRBV6-1
CDR3nt: TGTGCCAGCACCCCTTCGGCGAACACTGAAGCTTTCTTT
CDR3aa: CASTPSANTEAFF

j_gene: TRBJ2-3
d_gene: TRBD1
len: 14
abundance: few
v_gene: TRBV19
CDR3nt: TGTGCCAGTAGTAACAGGGGGCTGACAGATACGCAGTATTTT
CDR3aa: CASSNRGLTDTQYF

j_gene: TRBJ1-2
d_gene: -
len: 14
abundance: few
v_gene: TRBV10-3
CDR3nt: TGTGCCATCAGTGAACGAGGGCTAGGCTATGGCTACACCTTC
CDR3aa: CAISERGLGYGYTF

j_gene: TRBJ2-2
d_gene: -
len: 15
abundance: few
v_gene: TRBV15
CDR3nt: TGTGCCACCAGCAGAGTGGTAGCGCACACCGGGGAGCTGTTTTTT
CDR3aa: CATSRVVAHTGELFF

j_gene: TRBJ1-2
d_gene: TRBD1
len: 13
abundance: many
v_gene: TRBV5-1
CDR3nt: TGCGCCAGCAGCGGGGACAGCCTCTATGGCTACACCTTC
CDR3aa: CASSGDSLYGYTF

j_gene: TRBJ1-1
d_gene: -
len: 14
abundance: -
v_gene: TRBV12-3/TRBV12-4
CDR3nt: TGTGCCAGCAGCTCCACTACACCGAACACTGAAGCTTTCTTT
CDR3aa: CASSSTTPNTEAFF

j_gene: TRBJ2-1
d_gene: -
len: 14
abundance: -
v_gene: TRBV6-1
CDR3nt: TGTGCCAGCACTGGCGGAAACTCCTACAATGAGCAGTTCTTC
CDR3aa: CASTGGNSYNEQFF

j_gene: TRBJ2-3
d_gene: -
len: 15
abundance: few
v_gene: TRBV4-1
CDR3nt: TGCGCCAGCAGCCAAGTGGTCTCTAGCACAGATACGCAGTATTTT
CDR3aa: CASSQVVSSTDTQYF

j_gene: TRBJ2-1
d_gene: -
len: 14
abundance: -
v_gene: TRBV29-1
CDR3nt: TGCAGCGTTGGGGTCCTGGACTCCTACAATGAGCAGTTCTTC
CDR3aa: CSVGVLDSYNEQFF

j_gene: TRBJ2-4
d_gene: -
len: 16
abundance: few
v_gene: TRBV15
CDR3nt: TGTGCCACCAGCGGGGGCCCATCGGGTACGGAAAACATTCAGTACTTC
CDR3aa: CATSGGPSGTENIQYF

j_gene: TRBJ2-2
d_gene: -
len: 15
abundance: -
v_gene: TRBV5-5
CDR3nt: TGTGCCAGCAGCGTTTTACACGGGGTCACCGGGGAGCTGTTTTTT
CDR3aa: CASSVLHGVTGELFF